This TCR beta chain appears in the sequencing data of a study of read filtering for tumor transcriptome and immune sequencing. Study background: The cohort had around 18 men and around 15 women aged roughly 40 to 80, mean about 70 years. Broader study findings: In IR-seq, single-read clonotypes were approximately 79% of clonotypes but approximately 3.5% of reads.

From germline, CDR1 is SGHVS and CDR2 FNYEAQ. CDR3 length equals 13 residues. Points on this clonotype: What it binds is not known. Just one base apart from a much larger clone, this may be a read error.

The library was built from roughly 400 ng RNA with molecular barcoded adaptors for alpha/delta and beta/gamma chains. TCRdb used MiXCR to reprocess the reads, holding one entry per CDR3 protein. The table has 75,000 to 95,000 distinct CDR3 sequences, roughly a fifth seen once. At the time of active disease, bone marrow was collected from every patient. V and J are TRBV7-6 and TRBJ2-1; D is possibly TRBD1 (5 bases). The sequenced material came from a population of CD138-negative cells sorted from bone marrow. The TCR comes from a donor aged 40 or over with multiple myeloma. The CDR3 is CASSSPGHYEQSF. DNA for the CDR3: TGTGCCAGCAGCTCCCCCGGACATTATGAGCAGTCCTTC. The whole variable domain, remainder taken from reference TRBV7-6 and TRBJ2-1, is GAGVSQSPRYKVTKRGQDVALRCDPISGHVSLYWYRQALGQGPEFLTYFNYEAQQDKSGLPNDRFSAERPEGSISTLTIQRTEQRDSAMYRCASSSPGHYEQSFGPGTRLTVL.